Shown below are 5 T cell receptor beta chains from a single sample sequenced in a study of PD-L1 blockade in urothelial cancer. This table comes from immunoSEQ multiplex PCR, and its TCRdb copy is limited to in-frame clones, with some not included. The table shows tens of thousands of clones, with around 85% occurring only once. The sample was PBMCs, taken around atezolizumab (anti-PD-L1) treatment. These TCRs come from a man in his fifties or sixties with urothelial cancer.

V usage is TRBV18 and J usage is TRBJ2-5; 10 nucleotides agree with TRBD2. The germline CDR1 and CDR2 sequences are KGHSH and LQKENI. Unmatched junction bases numbered 9, after V lost 10 bases and J lost 1 base. This CDR3 has 15 residues. The CDR3 DNA reads as TGTGCCACCACTCGGACTAGCGGAACCCAAGAGACCCAGTACTTC. Amino acids: CATTRTSGTQETQYF.

The V and J genes are TRBV2 and TRBJ2-2; the D gene is possibly TRBD2 (6 bases). From germline, CDR1 is SNHLY and CDR2 FYNNEI. Trimming cost V 3 bases and J 5 bases, with 16 bases left between them. This CDR3 spans 16 amino acids. The CDR3 DNA reads TGTGCCAGCAGTGAGTTAGGGAGGCGACGGACCGGGGAGCTGTTTTTT. Its translation is CASSELGRRRTGELFF.

The chain uses TRBV7-3 and TRBJ2-7; D is perhaps TRBD2 (5 bases). Trimming removed 1 base at V and 4 bases at J, with 8 bases between. In germline, CDR1 is SGHTA, CDR2 FQGTGA. This CDR3 has 13 amino acids. Here the CDR3 reads CASSLSRDYEQYF. The DNA for the CDR3 is TGTGCCAGCAGCTTAAGCCGGGATTACGAGCAGTACTTC.

This rearrangement joins TRBV5-1 to TRBJ2-7; a weak D match, TRBD1 (6 bases). The CDR3 contains 16 residues. V shed 6 bases and J shed 1 base, with 20 bases lying between them. Germline assignment: CDR1 SGHRS and CDR2 YFSETQ. This CDR3 reads CASNRGDRPPSYEQYF. CDR3 bases: TGCGCCAGCAACCGGGGAGACAGGCCCCCTTCCTACGAGCAGTACTTC.

The chain couples TRBV29-1 to TRBJ2-6, with a possible D match to TRBD1 (6 bases). The CDR3 runs to 15 residues. V was clipped by 4 bases and J by 2 bases, with 12 bases between them. Looked up from germline, CDR1 is SQVTM and CDR2 is ANQGSEA. In DNA, the CDR3 is TGCAGCGTTGGCCTGCAGGGGACTGGGGCCAACGTCCTGACTTTC. It encodes CSVGLQGTGANVLTF. Variable domain in full (rest from reference TRBV29-1 and TRBJ2-6): SAVISQKPSRDICQRGTSLTIQCQVDSQVTMMFWYRQQPGQSLTLIATANQGSEATYESGFVIDKFPISRPNLTFSTLTVSNMSPEDSSIYLCSVGLQGTGANVLTFGAGSRLTVL.